The clone carrying this T cell receptor beta chain was seen only once. As yet, its antigen is unknown. The CDR3 covers 15 residues. Trimming shortened V by 5 bases and J by 7 bases, and 17 bases separated the two germline ends. Germline assignment: CDR1 MGHRA and CDR2 YSYEKL. Clones were sequenced by immunoSEQ multiplex PCR, and TCRdb holds only the in-frame ones, with some missing. The data show some 530,000 clones, roughly 80% seen once. These data originate in a study of shared clonotypes between healthy human individuals. Study overall: Aged 18 to 49, the donors were two women and three men.

General study results and limits: Donor clonotype sharing was expected to depend on sequencing depth.

This receptor was obtained from a woman aged 40 to 49 in good health. Some clones in this sample may be carry-over from other donors' samples. The chain carries TRBV4-1 and TRBJ2-2, with D perhaps matching TRBD2 (6 bases). Specimen: PBMCs. For the CDR3, the DNA is TGCGCCAGCAGCTACATCGGAGGGCCGGTCGGGGAGCTGTTTTTT. Amino acid sequence: CASSYIGGPVGELFF.